This T cell receptor (beta chain) stems from a study of blood T cell repertoires in COVID-19. Study in general: Spain, Italy and the United States supplied samples that represented acute and convalescent COVID-19. Sources were T cells, B-cell-depleted T cells, or PBMCs; the material itself was cDNA or gDNA.

Germline assignment: CDR1 SGHNT and CDR2 YENEEA. This CDR3 is 19 amino acids long. J gave up 5 bases and V 2 bases, and 16 bases lay outside the gene matches. Recruited during active infection, patients (from Seattle) were subsequently followed longitudinally. How the authors handled the data: Amplification with reference gene primers provided the estimates of nucleated cell counts. Here immunoSEQ multiplex PCR was the method, and the copy in TCRdb shows in-frame clones only, minus some. V, J and clone size derive from that table, while D and trimming were established from the DNA sequence. Among approximately 120,000 clones listed, around 74% were seen once.

V gene TRBV11-3 combines with J gene TRBJ2-1; TRBD1 matches 9 bases. The TCR comes from a man of 80 years or more with COVID-19, enrolled during active disease. Material for sequencing was peripheral blood. The CDR3 DNA is TGTGCCAGCAGCTTATGGCCCTCTCCGGGACAGGGCGTCAACAATGAGCAGTTCTTC. Encoded protein: CASSLWPSPGQGVNNEQFF.